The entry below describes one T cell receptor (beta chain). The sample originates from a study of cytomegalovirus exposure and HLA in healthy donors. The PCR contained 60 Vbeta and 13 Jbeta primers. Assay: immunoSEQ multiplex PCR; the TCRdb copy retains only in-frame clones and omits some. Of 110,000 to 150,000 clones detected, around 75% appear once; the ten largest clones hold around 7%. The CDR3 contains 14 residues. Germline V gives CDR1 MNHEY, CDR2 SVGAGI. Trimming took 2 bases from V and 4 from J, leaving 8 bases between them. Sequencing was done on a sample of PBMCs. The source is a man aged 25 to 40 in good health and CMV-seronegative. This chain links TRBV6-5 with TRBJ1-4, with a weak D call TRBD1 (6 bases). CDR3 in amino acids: CASSYGGNNEKLFF. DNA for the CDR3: TGTGCCAGCAGTTACGGGGGCAATAATGAAAAACTGTTTTTT.